A selection of T cell receptor beta chains follows, all from one sample in a study of cytomegalovirus exposure and HLA in healthy donors. Profiling relied on immunoSEQ multiplex PCR, and the TCRdb table lists in-frame clones only, not all of them. The table shows tens of thousands of clones, with around 85% occurring only once. Sequenced material: PBMCs. The origin of the receptors is a man aged 25-40 years in good health and CMV-seronegative. Each CDR3 is given with its conserved first and last residue. D genes are given only for firm matches.

d_gene,v_gene,j_gene,CDR3aa,CDR3nt
-,TRBV11-2,TRBJ1-3,CASSLQGTISGNTIYF,TGTGCCAGCAGCTTACAGGGGACGATCTCTGGAAACACCATATATTTT
TRBD1,TRBV7-9,TRBJ2-7,CASSSRTGPYEQYF,TGTGCCAGCAGCTCCAGGACAGGGCCCTACGAGCAGTACTTC
-,TRBV11-2,TRBJ1-2,CASSSPGFSNYGYTF,TGTGCCAGCAGCTCACCAGGGTTTTCTAACTATGGCTACACCTTC
TRBD1,TRBV7-9,TRBJ2-7,CASSVGTDALFSYEQYF,TGTGCCAGCAGCGTCGGGACAGATGCCTTATTCTCCTACGAGCAGTACTTC
TRBD1,TRBV19,TRBJ1-5,CASWGTGVQPQHF,TGTGCCAGTTGGGGGACAGGGGTACAGCCCCAGCATTTT
-,TRBV9,TRBJ1-1,CASSVGSENTEAFF,TGTGCCAGCAGCGTGGGCTCAGAGAACACTGAAGCTTTCTTT
-,TRBV9,TRBJ2-5,CASSASPQRAGETQYF,TGTGCCAGCAGCGCTTCCCCTCAGAGGGCGGGAGAGACCCAGTACTTC
-,TRBV2,TRBJ2-3,CATRGGWTWDTQYF,TGTGCCACCCGCGGAGGGTGGACCTGGGATACGCAGTATTTT
TRBD1,TRBV5-4,TRBJ2-2,CASSRGGQGATGELFF,TGTGCCAGCAGCCGAGGGGGACAGGGTGCCACCGGGGAGCTGTTTTTT
TRBD1,TRBV5-1,TRBJ2-7,CASSLPGTGSNEQYF,TGCGCCAGCAGCTTACCCGGGACAGGGTCCAACGAGCAGTACTTC
-,TRBV5-1,TRBJ1-2,CASSLTGPANYGYTF,TGCGCCAGCAGCCTCACAGGGCCAGCTAACTATGGCTACACCTTC
-,TRBV29-1,TRBJ1-4,CSVWGGNEKLFF,TGCAGCGTTTGGGGGGGCAATGAAAAACTGTTTTTT
TRBD2,TRBV10-2,TRBJ2-2,CASRTSGGAGTGELFF,TGCGCCAGCAGGACTAGCGGGGGGGCCGGCACCGGGGAGCTGTTTTTT
-,TRBV12-5,TRBJ1-5,CASMGQTSNQPQHF,TGTGCTAGTATGGGGCAGACTAGCAATCAGCCCCAGCATTTT